Below, 23 T cell receptor beta chains from the same sample are listed, as sequenced in a study of blood T cell repertoires in COVID-19. Only in-frame clones appear in the TCRdb table, and some are missing; sequencing was by immunoSEQ multiplex PCR. The sample lists 200,000 to 250,000 clones, approximately 85% occurring once. Source material: peripheral blood. The source of these receptors is a woman aged 70-85 years with COVID-19, enrolled during active disease.

In its sample, this clone was seen once. This chain connects TRBV7-2 to TRBJ2-7, with TRBD2 matching 7 bases. V trimming: 4 bases; J trimming: 6 bases; junction bases outside the gene matches: 9. In germline, CDR1 is SGHTA, CDR2 FQGNSA. This CDR3 has 14 residues. CDR3 nucleotides: TGTGCCAGCAGCTCGATCTATAGGGAGGGCGAGCAGTACTTC. Amino acids: CASSSIYREGEQYF.

This rearrangement joins TRBV5-1 to TRBJ2-1; a possible D gene is TRBD2 (6 bases). This CDR3 has 16 residues. Germline lookup yields CDR1 SGHRS and CDR2 YFSETQ. The V end lost 3 bases, the J end lost 3 bases, and 16 bases lay between the germline ends. The CDR3 bases are TGCGCCAGCAGCTCGACCGGGACTCAGGTCTACAATGAGCAGTTCTTC. Its translation is CASSSTGTQVYNEQFF.

The CDR3 loop is CASSFPDSGIAGGPSSYEQYF. The CDR3, as DNA: TGTGCCAGCAGTTTCCCCGACTCAGGGATAGCGGGAGGTCCAAGCTCCTACGAGCAGTACTTC. This rearrangement joins TRBV27 to TRBJ2-7; the match to TRBD2 covers 10 bases. Germline trimming cut 3 bases from V and 0 bases from J; bases unmatched to any gene: 20. The CDR3 consists of 21 residues. Germline loops: CDR1 MNHEY, CDR2 SMNVEV (reference sequence).

CDR3 DNA sequence: TGCGCCAGCAGCCAAGACGAAGGGGCCTCAAATGAAAAACTGTTTTTT. This encodes CASSQDEGASNEKLFF. The chain has TRBV4-3 and TRBJ1-4; the D gene is possibly TRBD1 (5 bases). The ends were cut back, 0 bases at V and 5 bases at J, with 13 bases in the middle. This CDR3 has 16 residues. Germline CDR1 is LGHNA and CDR2 is YSLEER.

The chain links TRBV11-1 to TRBJ1-1; a possible D gene is TRBD1 (6 bases). Trimming pared 4 bases from V and 4 bases from J, leaving 10 bases between. Per germline, CDR1 SGHAT and CDR2 FQDESV (reference sequence). The CDR3 totals 13 residues. CDR3 in amino acids: CASSSKGGTEAFF. The CDR3 DNA sequence: TGTGCCAGCAGCTCCAAAGGGGGCACTGAAGCTTTCTTT.

The chain employs TRBV4-1 and TRBJ2-3; D is ambiguous. CDR3 length: 16 residues. The germline V and J ends were trimmed by 1 base and 0 bases, with 11 bases remaining between them. Germline V gives CDR1 MGHRA, CDR2 YSYEKL. The CDR3 is CASSQVLSESTDTQYF. The DNA of the CDR3 is TGCGCCAGCAGCCAAGTTTTGTCAGAAAGCACAGATACGCAGTATTTT.

J is TRBJ2-3 and V is TRBV20-1; 7 positions match TRBD1. The CDR3 runs 13 residues. V lost 3 bases and J lost 5; bases outside the gene matches: 5. Looked up from germline, CDR1 is DFQATT and CDR2 is SNEGSKA (reference sequence). The CDR3 loop reads CSASYRGRDTQYF. The CDR3 DNA reads TGCAGTGCTAGTTATAGGGGGCGAGATACGCAGTATTTT.

The chain uses TRBV3-1 (or the pseudogene TRBV3-2) and TRBJ1-6; possible D gene TRBD1, 6 bases. This CDR3 has 17 residues. The V gene lost 4 bases and the J gene lost 1 base, with 14 bases spanning the gap. Germline V gene data show CDR1 as LGHDT and CDR2 as YNNKEL (reference sequence). CDR3 nucleotide sequence: TGTGCCAGCAGCCCCGTAACAGGGTGGTCCTATAATTCACCCCTCCACTTT. Its translation is CASSPVTGWSYNSPLHF.

This clone was detected a few times. The chain uses TRBV6-2 or TRBV6-3 and TRBJ2-7, with D perhaps TRBD1 (6 bases). The CDR3 length is 15 residues. Trimming pared 4 bases from V and 2 bases from J, leaving 15 bases between. Germline V gene lookup returns CDR1 MNHEY and CDR2 SVGEGT. The chain's CDR3 is CASSLRGTPPYEQYF. CDR3 bases: TGTGCCAGCAGTTTACGTGGGACACCCCCCTACGAGCAGTACTTC.

This chain uses TRBV27 with TRBJ2-7, with 7 bases identical to TRBD1. The CDR3 sequence is 14 residues long. Germline CDR1 is MNHEY and CDR2 is SMNVEV (reference sequence). The J segment lost 4 bases and the V segment lost 3 bases, leaving 6 bases of the junction unmatched. This chain's CDR3 is CASSFSTGAYEQYF. CDR3 in DNA: TGTGCCAGCAGTTTTTCCACAGGGGCTTACGAGCAGTACTTC.

This chain links TRBV27 with TRBJ1-6, with D tentatively TRBD1 (6 bases). The CDR3 is 14 residues long. Trimming left V 6 bases short and J 7 bases short, with 13 bases between. Germline CDR1 is MNHEY and CDR2 is SMNVEV (reference sequence). The CDR3 DNA reads TGTGCCAGCAGGACGACAGGTCTGAATTCACCCCTCCACTTT. Its translation: CASRTTGLNSPLHF.

Points on this clone: The sample contains more than one DNA sequence encoding this CDR3. The chain recombines TRBV12-3 or TRBV12-4 with TRBJ1-5; no definite D call. V dropped 0 bases and J dropped 4 bases, with 4 bases sitting between them. The CDR3 covers 13 residues. This CDR3 reads CASSLAGNQPQHF. CDR3 nucleotide sequence: TGTGCCAGCAGTTTAGCCGGGAATCAGCCCCAGCATTTT.

The chain is built from TRBV21-1 and TRBJ2-2; the table gives TRBD2 as D, unverified against the DNA. TRBV21-1 has pseudogene status. The CDR3 is 16 residues long. The CDR3 sequence: CASSKNGGTNTGELFF. As DNA, the CDR3 is TGTGCCAGCAGCAAAAACGGAGGGACCAACACCGGGGAGCTGTTTTTT.

The V gene is TRBV12-1, the J gene TRBJ1-6; the table gives TRBD1 as D, unverified against the DNA. TRBV12-1 is noted as a pseudogene. This CDR3 comprises 16 residues. CDR3 region: CASTLDRESYNSPLHF. Here the CDR3 DNA reads TGTGCCAGCACCCTCGACAGGGAATCCTATAATTCACCCCTCCACTTT.

V is TRBV11-2 and J is TRBJ1-1; no reliable D call. Germline V lookup: CDR1 SGHAT, CDR2 FQNNGV. The CDR3 spans 13 residues. Trimming shortened V by 1 base and J by 4 bases, and 7 bases separated the two germline ends. The CDR3 DNA sequence: TGTGCCAGCAGCTTAGGAGGGTTCACTGAAGCTTTCTTT. This translates into CASSLGGFTEAFF.

This sequence joins TRBV10-3 and TRBJ2-7; tentatively, D is TRBD2 (6 bases). CDR1 is ENHRY and CDR2 is SYGVKD in the germline V gene. V was pared by 4 bases and J by 9 bases, with 13 bases between. The CDR3 covers 12 residues. CDR3 protein: CAISGTGGGQYF. As DNA, the CDR3 is TGTGCCATCAGTGGTACCGGGGGAGGGCAGTACTTC.

The CDR3 spells CASSHLGDRGSDTQYF. For the CDR3, the DNA is TGTGCCAGCTCACACCTAGGGGACAGGGGCTCCGATACGCAGTATTTT. The chain links TRBV18 to TRBJ2-3; 10 nucleotides agree with TRBD1. The CDR3 extends over 16 amino acids. V shed 4 bases and J 6 bases; nucleotides not matched to a gene: 10. CDR1 is KGHSH and CDR2 is LQKENI in the germline V gene.

The chain combines TRBV2 with TRBJ1-6; TRBD1 matches at 8 bases. This CDR3 has 15 amino acids. Germline trimming cut 5 bases from V and 7 bases from J; bases unmatched to any gene: 7. Germline V gene data show CDR1 as SNHLY and CDR2 as FYNNEI. The CDR3 sequence: CASSSDRVLNSPLHF. The DNA for the CDR3 is TGTGCCAGCAGTTCGGACAGGGTGCTGAATTCACCCCTCCACTTT.

The chain combines TRBV11-1 with TRBJ2-3; 9 nucleotides align to TRBD1. Germline V CDR1 and CDR2: SGHAT, FQDESV (reference sequence). The CDR3 runs to 15 residues. J was trimmed by 2 bases and V by 5 bases; bases with no gene match: 5. The CDR3: CASSRRDRDTDTQYF. The CDR3 DNA sequence: TGTGCCAGCAGCCGACGGGACAGGGACACAGATACGCAGTATTTT.

The chain employs TRBV9 and TRBJ2-3; D is possibly TRBD1 (5 bases). Trimming pared 0 bases from V and 5 bases from J, leaving 10 bases between. The CDR3 sequence is 14 residues long. The germline V gene has CDR1 SGDLS and CDR2 YYNGEE. CDR3 sequence: CASSVDGRVDTQYF. In DNA, the CDR3 is TGTGCCAGCAGCGTAGACGGCAGGGTAGATACGCAGTATTTT.

This chain joins TRBV21-1 and TRBJ1-5; the DNA was not used to check the table's D call, TRBD1. TRBV21-1 is a documented pseudogene. The CDR3 loop spans 18 amino acids. The CDR3 here is CASSSRQLDPASNQPQHF. CDR3 bases: TGTGCCAGCAGCAGCCGACAGCTGGATCCCGCTAGCAATCAGCCCCAGCATTTT.

In its sample, this clone was seen a few times. The CDR3 loop reads CASTADRGSRLGYGYTF. For the CDR3, the DNA is TGCGCCAGCACTGCTGACAGGGGATCTCGATTGGGCTATGGCTACACCTTC. The chain carries TRBV4-3 and TRBJ1-2; 8 bases align to TRBD1. J lost 4 bases, V lost 7 bases, and 17 bases had no gene match. Germline V lookup: CDR1 LGHNA, CDR2 YSLEER. This CDR3 has 17 residues.

J is TRBJ1-5 and V is TRBV5-5; TRBD1 aligns across 7 bases. The trim removed 4 bases at V and 3 bases at J, leaving 10 bases unmatched. CDR3 length: 16 residues. Germline V gives CDR1 SGHKS, CDR2 YYEKEE (reference sequence). This chain's CDR3 is CASSPQGTRNNQPQHF. The CDR3 DNA reads TGTGCCAGCAGCCCACAGGGGACCCGTAACAATCAGCCCCAGCATTTT.